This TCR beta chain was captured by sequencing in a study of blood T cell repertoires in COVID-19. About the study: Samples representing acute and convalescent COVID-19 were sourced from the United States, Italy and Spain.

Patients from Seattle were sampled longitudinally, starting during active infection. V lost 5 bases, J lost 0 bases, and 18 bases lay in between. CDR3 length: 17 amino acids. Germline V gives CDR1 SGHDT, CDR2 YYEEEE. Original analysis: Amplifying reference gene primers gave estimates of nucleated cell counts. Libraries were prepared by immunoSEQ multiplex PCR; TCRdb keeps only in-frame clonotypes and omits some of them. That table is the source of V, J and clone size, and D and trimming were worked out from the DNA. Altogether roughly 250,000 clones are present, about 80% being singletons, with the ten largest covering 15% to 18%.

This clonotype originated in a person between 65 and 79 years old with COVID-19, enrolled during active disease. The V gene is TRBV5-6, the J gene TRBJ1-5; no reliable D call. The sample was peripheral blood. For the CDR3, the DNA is TGTGCCAGCAGACCGACAAGCCCACCCCATAGCAATCAGCCCCAGCATTTT. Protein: CASRPTSPPHSNQPQHF.